The clone carrying this TCR beta chain came up a few times. Its specificity is not known. Germline CDR1 is SGHTA and CDR2 is FQGNSA. The CDR3 loop spans 18 amino acids. The J segment lost 4 bases and the V segment lost 5 bases, leaving 14 bases of the junction unmatched. The entry originates in a study of beta chain features in type 1 diabetes. Study-level points and caveats: Moderately but significantly shorter TCRB CDR3s were found in Type 1 diabetes patients in all four CD4+ subsets.

The whole isolated RNA underwent reverse transcription, so sequencing captured expressed TCRB transcripts. Some clones are missing from TCRdb's copy, which holds only in-frame ones; the method was immunoSEQ multiplex PCR. Here the sample spans 680,000 or so clones, around 15% being singletons. The rearrangement links TRBV7-2 to TRBJ1-6; the match to TRBD1 covers 7 bases. The sequencing input was naive CD4+ T cells from blood. The sequence was collected from a man aged 18 to 29 with type 1 diabetes. The chain's CDR3 is CASSPSRGPHDYNSPLHF. The CDR3 region has the DNA TGTGCCAGCAGCCCCTCGAGGGGGCCCCATGATTATAATTCACCCCTCCACTTT.